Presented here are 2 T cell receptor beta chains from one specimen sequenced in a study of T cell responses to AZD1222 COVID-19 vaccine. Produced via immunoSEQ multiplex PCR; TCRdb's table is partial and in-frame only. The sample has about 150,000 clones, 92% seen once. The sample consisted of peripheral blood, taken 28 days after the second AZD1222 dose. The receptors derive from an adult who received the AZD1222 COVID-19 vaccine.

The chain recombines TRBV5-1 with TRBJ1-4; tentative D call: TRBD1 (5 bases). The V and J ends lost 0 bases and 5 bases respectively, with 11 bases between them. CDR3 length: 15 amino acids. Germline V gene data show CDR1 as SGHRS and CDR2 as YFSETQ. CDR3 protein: CASSLAEAGNEKLFF. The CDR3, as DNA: TGCGCCAGCAGCTTGGCCGAGGCAGGGAATGAAAAACTGTTTTTT. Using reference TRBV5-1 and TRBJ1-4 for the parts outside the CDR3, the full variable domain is KAGVTQTPRYLIKTRGQQVTLSCSPISGHRSVSWYQQTPGQGLQFLFEYFSETQRNKGNFPGRFSGRQFSNSRSEMNVSTLELGDSALYLCASSLAEAGNEKLFFGSGTQLSVL.

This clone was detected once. CDR3 loop: CASRLGQGYSNQPQHF. The CDR3 DNA follows: TGTGCCAGCAGGCTGGGACAGGGTTATAGCAATCAGCCCCAGCATTTT. The chain has TRBV2 and TRBJ1-5; 9 bases agree with TRBD1. Germline CDR1 reads SNHLY; CDR2 reads FYNNEI. CDR3 length: 16 amino acids. With 6 bases clipped from V and 0 bases from J, the junction kept 6 bases outside the gene matches. The full variable domain, rest sourced from reference TRBV2 and TRBJ1-5, is EPEVTQTPSHQVTQMGQEVILRCVPISNHLYFYWYRQILGQKVEFLVSFYNNEISEKSEIFDDQFSVERPDGSNFTLKIRSTKLEDSAMYFCASRLGQGYSNQPQHFGDGTRLSIL.